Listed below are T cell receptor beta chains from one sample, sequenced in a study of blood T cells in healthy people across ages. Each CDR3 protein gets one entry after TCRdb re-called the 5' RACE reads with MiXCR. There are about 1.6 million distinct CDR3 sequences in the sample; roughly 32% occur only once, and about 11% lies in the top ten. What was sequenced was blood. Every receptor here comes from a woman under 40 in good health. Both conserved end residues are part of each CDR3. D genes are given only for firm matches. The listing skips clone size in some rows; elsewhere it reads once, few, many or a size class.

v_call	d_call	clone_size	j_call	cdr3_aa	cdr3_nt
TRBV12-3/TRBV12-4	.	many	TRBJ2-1	CASTFSLRNEQFF	TGTGCCAGCACCTTTTCTCTTAGAAATGAGCAGTTCTTC
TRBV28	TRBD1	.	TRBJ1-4	CASSPATRGEREKLFF	TGTGCCAGCAGTCCGGCTACCAGGGGGGAACGTGAAAAACTGTTTTTT
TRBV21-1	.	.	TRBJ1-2	CASSNGSKGGGYLDGYTF	TGTGCCAGCAGCAATGGCTCGAAGGGAGGGGGCTATTTGGATGGCTACACCTTC
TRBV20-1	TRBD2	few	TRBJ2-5	CSARDLAGGQETQYF	TGCAGTGCTAGAGATTTAGCGGGAGGTCAAGAGACCCAGTACTTC
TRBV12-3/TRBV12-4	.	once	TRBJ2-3	CASSPLENTDTQYF	TGTGCCAGCAGTCCACTAGAAAACACAGATACGCAGTATTTT
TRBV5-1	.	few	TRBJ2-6	CASSSRASGSGANVLTF	TGCGCCAGCAGCTCCAGAGCTTCGGGTTCTGGGGCCAACGTCCTGACTTTC
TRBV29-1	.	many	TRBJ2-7	CSVELRRGRGEYEQYF	TGCAGCGTTGAATTGAGGAGGGGGAGAGGGGAATACGAGCAGTACTTC
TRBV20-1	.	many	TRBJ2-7	CSARGGYEQYF	TGCAGTGCTAGAGGGGGGTACGAGCAGTACTTC
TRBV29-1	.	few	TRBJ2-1	CSVEASRIRNEQFF	TGCAGCGTTGAAGCCTCCCGAATTCGGAATGAGCAGTTCTTC
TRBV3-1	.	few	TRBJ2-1	CASSQDPGWSYNEQFF	TGTGCCAGCAGCCAAGATCCGGGTTGGTCCTACAATGAGCAGTTCTTC
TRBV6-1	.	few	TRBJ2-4	CASRLDPIAKNIQYF	TGTGCCAGCAGATTAGACCCCATAGCCAAAAACATTCAGTACTTC
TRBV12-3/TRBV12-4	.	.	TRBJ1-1	CASNPQTWSGAFF	TGTGCCAGCAACCCGCAGACGTGGAGCGGAGCTTTCTTT
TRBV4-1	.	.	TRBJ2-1	CASSHVGQTDYNEQFF	TGCGCCAGCAGCCATGTGGGGCAAACCGATTACAATGAGCAGTTCTTC
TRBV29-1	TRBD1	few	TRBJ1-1	CSVDRGLNTEAFF	TGCAGCGTGGACAGGGGGCTGAACACTGAAGCTTTCTTT
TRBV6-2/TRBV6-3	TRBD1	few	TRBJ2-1	CASIRTGTTYNEQFF	TGTGCCAGCATACGGACAGGGACAACCTACAATGAGCAGTTCTTC
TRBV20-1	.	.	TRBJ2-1	CSATYNVQFF	TGCAGTGCTACCTACAATGTGCAGTTCTTC
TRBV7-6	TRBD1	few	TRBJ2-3	CASSLVPSTGRTDTQYF	TGTGCCAGCAGCTTAGTCCCCTCGACAGGGCGCACAGATACGCAGTATTTT
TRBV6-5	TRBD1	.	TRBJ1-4	CASRTAGQGNEKLFF	TGTGCCAGCAGAACGGCGGGACAGGGTAACGAAAAACTGTTTTTT
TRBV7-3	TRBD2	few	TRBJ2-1	CASSVRLAGMNEQFF	TGTGCCAGCAGCGTCAGACTAGCGGGGATGAATGAGCAGTTCTTC
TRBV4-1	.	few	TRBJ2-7	CASSQMVADEQYF	TGCGCCAGCAGCCAGATGGTTGCCGACGAGCAGTACTTC
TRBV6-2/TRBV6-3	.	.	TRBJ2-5	CASSYIAFYERYF	TGTGCCAGCAGTTACATTGCGTTCTACGAGCGGTACTTC
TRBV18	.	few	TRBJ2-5	CASSVVGGTQETQYF	TGTGCCAGCTCTGTTGTCGGGGGAACCCAAGAGACCCAGTACTTC
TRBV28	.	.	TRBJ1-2	CASSSLKQKIYGYTF	TGTGCCAGCAGTTCCTTAAAACAGAAAATCTATGGCTACACCTTC
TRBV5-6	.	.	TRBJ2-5	CASSLRTERGTQYF	TGTGCTAGCAGCCTAAGGACAGAGAGGGGGACCCAGTACTTC
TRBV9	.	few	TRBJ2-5	CASSVDRETQYF	TGTGCCAGCAGCGTCGATCGAGAGACCCAGTACTTC
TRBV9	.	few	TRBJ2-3	CASSVGSQITTDTQYF	TGTGCCAGCAGCGTAGGGTCTCAAATTACCACAGATACGCAGTATTTT
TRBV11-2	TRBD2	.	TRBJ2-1	CASSHRLAGVFKNEQFF	TGTGCCAGCAGCCATCGACTAGCGGGAGTCTTCAAGAATGAGCAGTTCTTC